The 30 T cell receptor beta chains presented below share a single source sample, sequenced in a study of radiotherapy plus CTLA-4 blockade in lung cancer. The data were produced by immunoSEQ multiplex PCR, yet TCRdb's version contains in-frame clones alone and is incomplete. The sample lists some 98,000 clones; 75% to 90% were seen once. The source material was peripheral blood, sampled from a patient treated with radiotherapy plus ipilimumab. These receptors all stem from a human donor with non-small cell lung cancer who had a partial response to radiotherapy plus ipilimumab.

This chain joins TRBV6-5 and TRBJ2-3; D ambiguous. There are 12 residues in the CDR3. Germline loops: CDR1 MNHEY, CDR2 SVGAGI. Trimming left V 4 bases short and J 9 bases short, with 11 bases between. The CDR3 bases are TGTGCCAGCAGTTTAACTCCACCAACGCAGTATTTT. It codes for CASSLTPPTQYF.

The chain carries TRBV5-1 and TRBJ2-2; 7 bases map to TRBD2. CDR1 SGHRS and CDR2 YFSETQ come from the germline V gene. The CDR3 length is 17 residues. V lost 1 base and J lost 1; bases outside the gene matches: 7. This chain's CDR3 is CASSLIRGGQNTGELFF. DNA of the CDR3: TGCGCCAGCAGCTTGATCCGCGGGGGTCAGAACACCGGGGAGCTGTTTTTT.

The V gene is TRBV7-8, the J gene TRBJ2-3; tentative D call: TRBD1 (6 bases). CDR3 length equals 19 residues. V was pared by 4 bases and J by 2 bases, with 25 bases between. Germline CDR1 is SGHVS and CDR2 is FQNEAQ. Written as DNA, the CDR3 is TGTGCCAGCAGCTCACCCCGTGGGACACGAAAAAGTTCCACAGATACGCAGTATTTT. This codes for CASSSPRGTRKSSTDTQYF.

V and J are TRBV7-2 and TRBJ2-7; maybe TRBD1 (6 bases). Germline V gene data show CDR1 as SGHTA and CDR2 as FQGNSA. The CDR3 consists of 18 residues. With 1 base removed from V and 3 bases from J, the gap between germline ends came to 22 bases. CDR3 amino acids: CASSLDESVRTVGYEQYF. The CDR3 DNA reads TGTGCCAGCAGCTTAGACGAAAGTGTTCGGACAGTAGGCTACGAGCAGTACTTC.

The chain has TRBV11-2 and TRBJ1-5, with D possibly matching TRBD1 (5 bases). The CDR3 covers 15 residues. Between the trimmed V and J ends, which lost 2 bases and 1 base, there was a span of 9 bases. The germline CDR1 and CDR2 sequences are SGHAT and FQNNGV. The CDR3 protein is CASSLQGGSNQPQHF. The CDR3 region has the DNA TGTGCCAGCAGCTTACAGGGAGGAAGCAATCAGCCCCAGCATTTT.

This clone was found once. The rearrangement joins TRBV7-6 to TRBJ2-3; D is ambiguous. Germline CDR1 reads SGHVS; CDR2 reads FNYEAQ. Trimming took off 1 base at V and 0 bases at J, with 5 bases between the two ends. This CDR3 has 14 amino acids. CDR3 sequence (DNA): TGTGCCAGCAGCTTAGGCGTCAGCACAGATACGCAGTATTTT. It encodes CASSLGVSTDTQYF.

The chain has TRBV4-2 and TRBJ1-5; 7 positions agree with TRBD1. The CDR3 contains 15 residues. Germline CDR1 LGHNA, CDR2 YNFKEQ. The V gene end was trimmed by 0 bases and the J gene end by 7 bases; junction bases not matched to a gene: 6. CDR3 sequence: CASSQDLAGGQPQHF. CDR3 coding DNA: TGTGCCAGCAGCCAAGATTTGGCAGGGGGGCAGCCCCAGCATTTT.

This clone occurred a few times. The chain recombines TRBV6-5 with TRBJ2-1; 9 positions match TRBD2. V shed 10 bases, J shed 8 bases, and the junction held 12 bases outside the gene matches. The length of the CDR3 is 14 residues. Germline values: CDR1 MNHEY, CDR2 SVGAGI. DNA for the CDR3: TGTGCCACCACTATAGCGGGAGAGTCATATGAGCAGTTCTTC. Encoded protein: CATTIAGESYEQFF.

This clone appeared once. The V and J genes are TRBV10-3 and TRBJ2-7, with D perhaps TRBD1 (5 bases). Germline loops: CDR1 ENHRY, CDR2 SYGVKD. Trimming took off 4 bases at V and 5 bases at J, with 12 bases between the two ends. The CDR3 is made up of 13 amino acids. The CDR3 nucleotides read TGTGCCATCAGTGGCCCGAGACAGAACGAGCAGTACTTC. This encodes CAISGPRQNEQYF.

The chain recombines TRBV7-3 with TRBJ1-1; D unresolved. With 3 bases removed from V and 2 bases from J, the gap between germline ends came to 7 bases. Germline V CDR1 and CDR2: SGHTA, FQGTGA. CDR3 length: 13 amino acids. CDR3: CASSFEGNTEAFF. CDR3 bases: TGTGCCAGCAGCTTTGAGGGAAACACTGAAGCTTTCTTT.

The chain has TRBV9 and TRBJ1-5; 11 bases map to TRBD1. Germline V lookup: CDR1 SGDLS, CDR2 YYNGEE. CDR3 length equals 19 residues. Trimming at V came to 2 bases and at J to 0 bases, leaving 10 bases not matched to a gene. CDR3 DNA: TGTGCCAGCAGCGTCCCGGGACAGGGGGTGAAAATTAGCAATCAGCCCCAGCATTTT. Translating it yields CASSVPGQGVKISNQPQHF.

V gene TRBV5-1 combines with J gene TRBJ2-5; TRBD2 agrees at 10 bases. The CDR3 runs to 15 residues. Germline CDR1 is SGHRS and CDR2 is YFSETQ. Trimming at V came to 5 bases and at J to 2 bases, leaving 6 bases not matched to a gene. Written as DNA, the CDR3 is TGCGCCAGCAGACCTCCTAGCGGGAGTCAAGAGACCCAGTACTTC. This encodes CASRPPSGSQETQYF.

The gene calls are TRBV27 and TRBJ1-2; D possibly corresponds to TRBD1 (6 bases). The CDR3 covers 15 residues. Per germline, CDR1 MNHEY and CDR2 SMNVEV (reference sequence). V was shortened by 3 bases and J by 2 bases, with 13 bases between the two germline ends. CDR3 in DNA: TGTGCCAGCAGTTTTCACCCAGGGGTAAACTATGGCTACACCTTC. This sequence encodes CASSFHPGVNYGYTF.

The rearrangement joins TRBV19 to TRBJ2-5; 8 bases map to TRBD1. The CDR3 totals 16 residues. V was clipped by 5 bases and J by 4 bases; unmatched bases: 12. Looked up from germline, CDR1 is LNHDA and CDR2 is SQIVND (reference sequence). CDR3 DNA: TGTGCCAGTAGTGAGGGGTCAGGGGGCAATTTAGAGACCCAGTACTTC. The encoded protein is CASSEGSGGNLETQYF. Filled out from reference TRBV19 and TRBJ2-5, the complete variable domain reads DGGITQSPKYLFRKEGQNVTLSCEQNLNHDAMYWYRQDPGQGLRLIYYSQIVNDFQKGDIAEGYSVSREKKESFPLTVTSAQKNPTAFYLCASSEGSGGNLETQYFGPGTRLLVL.

CDR3 bases: TGTGCCAGCAGCAACTTAGACAGGAGCAATCAGCCCCAGCATTTT. This gives the protein CASSNLDRSNQPQHF. The gene calls are TRBV21-1 and TRBJ1-5; the D call TRBD1 from the table was never checked on the DNA. TRBV21-1 is noted as a pseudogene. The CDR3 contains 15 residues.

This clone was recorded only once. The chain carries TRBV27 and TRBJ1-3, with D perhaps matching TRBD1 (5 bases). The germline CDR1 and CDR2 sequences are MNHEY and SMNVEV (reference sequence). The CDR3 contains 16 residues. Trimming removed 2 bases from V and 0 bases from J, with 11 bases in between. The CDR3 loop reads CASSLRGNPSGNTIYF. In DNA form, the CDR3 reads TGTGCCAGCAGTTTAAGGGGAAATCCCTCTGGAAACACCATATATTTT.

This clone was recorded only once. The chain joins TRBV27 to TRBJ2-7, with 7 positions matching TRBD2. CDR3 length: 16 residues. Germline trimming cut 3 bases from V and 2 bases from J; bases unmatched to any gene: 10. Germline assignment: CDR1 MNHEY and CDR2 SMNVEV (reference sequence). CDR3 coding DNA: TGTGCCAGCAGTTTTAGACTCGCTAGCGGCCCCTACGAGCAGTACTTC. The encoded protein is CASSFRLASGPYEQYF.

About this clone: A read error may produce the germline difference seen at one junction end. The rearrangement joins TRBV7-3 to TRBJ2-7, with a tentative D call TRBD1 (7 bases). Germline V gene data show CDR1 as SGHTA and CDR2 as FQGTGA. CDR3 size: 16 residues. CDR3 sequence reads: CASSQGAGGNPYEQYF. The DNA for the CDR3 is TGCGCCAGCAGCCAAGGGGCAGGGGGGAATCCTTACGAGCAGTACTTC.

V is TRBV14 and J is TRBJ2-2, with 7 bases identical to TRBD2. V shed 1 base, J shed 9 bases, and the junction held 11 bases outside the gene matches. From germline, CDR1 is SGHDN and CDR2 FVKESK. The CDR3 extends over 16 amino acids. As DNA, the CDR3 is TGTGCCAGCAGCCAAGGGGAGGGTCATCGAGACTGGGAGCTGTTTTTT. Translating it yields CASSQGEGHRDWELFF.

The chain links TRBV7-8 to TRBJ2-5; 7 bases match TRBD2. Germline trimming cut 3 bases from V and 5 bases from J; bases unmatched to any gene: 3. Germline loops: CDR1 SGHVS, CDR2 FQNEAQ. This CDR3 is built from 13 residues. CDR3 amino acids: CASSFGGLETQYF. In DNA, the CDR3 is TGTGCCAGCAGCTTCGGGGGGTTGGAGACCCAGTACTTC. The entire variable domain, with the rest obtained from reference TRBV7-8 and TRBJ2-5, is as follows: GAGVSQSPRYKVAKRGQDVALRCDPISGHVSLFWYQQALGQGPEFLTYFQNEAQLDKSGLPSDRFFAERPEGSVSTLKIQRTQQEDSAVYLCASSFGGLETQYFGPGTRLLVL.

The J gene is TRBJ1-1, the V gene TRBV5-5, with 8 bases lining up with TRBD1. Germline values: CDR1 SGHKS, CDR2 YYEKEE (reference sequence). V dropped 2 bases and J dropped 3; count of bases not matched to a gene: 3. This CDR3 contains 14 residues. The CDR3 loop reads CASSFLDRDTEAFF. CDR3 nucleotide sequence: TGTGCCAGCAGCTTCTTGGACAGGGACACTGAAGCTTTCTTT.

The chain employs TRBV4-2 and TRBJ2-3, with 8 bases matching TRBD2. This CDR3 region has 16 residues. The germline V gene encodes CDR1 LGHNA and CDR2 YNFKEQ. The trim removed 0 bases at V and 7 bases at J, leaving 9 bases unmatched. For the CDR3, the DNA is TGTGCCAGCAGCCAAGATGTGAGCGGGAGAGGCAATACGCAGTATTTT. Protein product: CASSQDVSGRGNTQYF.

The chain carries TRBV29-1 and TRBJ2-7; D gene unclear. CDR1 and CDR2 (germline): SQVTM, ANQGSEA. The CDR3 has 11 residues. V lost 6 bases and J 7 bases, leaving 13 bases between the germline ends. The CDR3 region has the DNA TGCAGCGTAAGTAGGAACTATGAGCAGTACTTC. Translated: CSVSRNYEQYF.

The chain carries TRBV7-3 and TRBJ1-1, with a tentative D call TRBD1 (5 bases). The CDR3 is 13 residues long. V lost 7 bases and J 1 base, leaving 10 bases between the germline ends. CDR1 and CDR2 from the germline V gene are SGHTA and FQGTGA. Here the CDR3 DNA reads TGTGCCAGCATGGGGCAGGGGAACACTGAAGCTTTCTTT. The encoded protein is CASMGQGNTEAFF.

The chain couples TRBV13 to TRBJ2-3, with 7 bases aligning to TRBD1. The germline V gene has CDR1 PRHDT and CDR2 FYEKMQ (reference sequence). The CDR3 loop spans 17 amino acids. The trim removed 5 bases at V and 0 bases at J, leaving 11 bases unmatched. CDR3 DNA: TGTGCCAGCAGCGTCAGACAGGGTGGGTCTAGCACAGATACGCAGTATTTT. This codes for CASSVRQGGSSTDTQYF.

CDR3 DNA sequence: TGTGCCAGCAGACTCGGACTCCCGAGCACAGATACGCAGTATTTT. Translated: CASRLGLPSTDTQYF. The V and J genes are TRBV28 and TRBJ2-3, with TRBD2 as a possible D gene (5 bases). Germline loops: CDR1 MDHEN, CDR2 SYDVKM. V lost 6 bases and J 0 bases, leaving 13 bases between the germline ends. This CDR3 has 15 residues.

This rearrangement joins TRBV6-1 to TRBJ1-1; possibly TRBD1 for D (6 bases). Trimming took off 7 bases at V and 4 bases at J, with 16 bases between the two ends. Germline CDR1 and CDR2: MNHNS and SASEGT. This CDR3 comprises 14 residues. The CDR3 here is CASKRQEWGTEAFF. The CDR3 bases are TGTGCCAGCAAAAGACAGGAGTGGGGCACTGAAGCTTTCTTT.

The chain carries TRBV6-5 and TRBJ2-3, with TRBD2 identical over 8 bases. Per the germline V gene, CDR1 is MNHEY and CDR2 is SVGAGI. Trimming cost V 4 bases and J 4 bases; bases outside gene matches: 4. The CDR3 loop spans 14 amino acids. Here the CDR3 DNA reads TGTGCCAGCAGTTTGGGACTAGACTCAGATACGCAGTATTTT. Its translation: CASSLGLDSDTQYF.

CDR3 loop: CASSFTSGSYEQYF. The CDR3 DNA reads TGTGCCAGCAGCTTCACTAGCGGATCCTACGAGCAGTACTTC. The V call is TRBV7-2, the J call TRBJ2-7, with 8 nucleotides matching TRBD2. Germline-derived CDR1 and CDR2 are SGHTA and FQGNSA. The V and J ends lost 3 bases and 1 base, in that order; junction bases with no gene match: 2. The CDR3 contains 14 residues.

The chain employs TRBV9 and TRBJ2-1, with 8 bases fitting TRBD2. J was trimmed by 9 bases and V by 4 bases; bases with no gene match: 9. Germline CDR1 is SGDLS and CDR2 is YYNGEE. This CDR3 is 14 amino acids long. CDR3 sequence: CASSQAGAGAEQFF. The DNA of the CDR3 is TGTGCCAGCAGCCAAGCGGGAGCGGGCGCTGAGCAGTTCTTC. Looking up the rest from reference TRBV9 and TRBJ2-1 gives the full variable domain: DSGVTQTPKHLITATGQRVTLRCSPRSGDLSVYWYQQSLDQGLQFLIQYYNGEERAKGNILERFSAQQFPDLHSELNLSSLELGDSALYFCASSQAGAGAEQFFGPGTRLTVL.